This T cell receptor (beta chain) is from a study of T cell responses to AZD1222 COVID-19 vaccine. J lost 5 bases, V lost 0 bases, and 8 bases had no gene match. Germline CDR1 is SGHTA and CDR2 is FQGTGA. CDR3 length: 17 residues. Study-wide results and limits: Receipt of two AZD1222 doses was followed by a rise in Spike-specific TCR breadth and depth. White British people made up most donors, females outnumbered males, and clonal diversity was possibly underestimated. Among vaccine-associated CD4 TCRs, coverage spanned spike, with dominance at 160-218 and 743-854.

Concerning this clone: What it recognizes is unknown.

Some clones are missing from TCRdb's copy, which holds only in-frame ones; the method was immunoSEQ multiplex PCR. This table has more than 55,000 clones, 80% to 90% appearing once. The J gene is TRBJ2-1, the V gene TRBV7-3; 9 nucleotides agree with TRBD2. The TCR sequence derives from an adult who received the AZD1222 COVID-19 vaccine. The sequenced sample was peripheral blood, obtained 28 days after the second AZD1222 dose. CDR3 sequence reads: CASSLTGGASGNNEQFF. The CDR3 DNA follows: TGTGCCAGCAGCTTAACAGGCGGCGCTAGCGGGAACAATGAGCAGTTCTTC.